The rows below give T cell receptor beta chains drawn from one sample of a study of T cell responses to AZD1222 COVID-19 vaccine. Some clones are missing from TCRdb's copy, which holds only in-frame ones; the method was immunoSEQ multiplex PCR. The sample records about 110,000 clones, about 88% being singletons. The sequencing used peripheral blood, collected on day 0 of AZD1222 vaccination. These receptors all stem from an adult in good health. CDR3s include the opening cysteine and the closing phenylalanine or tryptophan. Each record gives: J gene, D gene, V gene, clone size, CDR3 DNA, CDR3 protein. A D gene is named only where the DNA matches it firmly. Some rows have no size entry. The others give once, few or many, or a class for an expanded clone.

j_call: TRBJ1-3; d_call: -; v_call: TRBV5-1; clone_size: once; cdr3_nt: TGCGCCAGCAGCTTGGCGGCCGGCTCTGGAAACACCATATATTTT; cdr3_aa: CASSLAAGSGNTIYF
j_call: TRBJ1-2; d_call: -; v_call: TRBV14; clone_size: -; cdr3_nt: TGTGCCAGCAGCCAAGTCACTACGTTTGGCTACACCTTC; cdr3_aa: CASSQVTTFGYTF
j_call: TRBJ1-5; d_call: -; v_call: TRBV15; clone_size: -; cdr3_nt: TGTGCCACCAGCAGGGAATATAGCAATCAGCCCCAGCATTTT; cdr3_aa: CATSREYSNQPQHF
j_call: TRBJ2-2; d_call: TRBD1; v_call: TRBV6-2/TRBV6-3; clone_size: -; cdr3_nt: TGTGCCAGCAGTCTGACAGGGTCCGGGGAGCTGTTTTTT; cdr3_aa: CASSLTGSGELFF
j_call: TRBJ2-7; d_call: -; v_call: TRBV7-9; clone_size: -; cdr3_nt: TGTGCCAGCAGCTTAGATGGGTCTGGGCCCAGGCAGTACTTC; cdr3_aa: CASSLDGSGPRQYF
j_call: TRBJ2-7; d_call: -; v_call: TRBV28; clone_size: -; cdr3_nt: TGTGCCAGCAGTCCCTCAATCCTCGGCGAGCAGTACTTC; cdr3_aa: CASSPSILGEQYF
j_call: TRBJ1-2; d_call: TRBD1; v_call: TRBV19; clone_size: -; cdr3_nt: TGTGCCAGTAGTATAGGTCCAGGGGGCTCTTTTGGCTACACCTTC; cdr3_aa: CASSIGPGGSFGYTF
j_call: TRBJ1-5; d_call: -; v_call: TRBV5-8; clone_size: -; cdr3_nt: TGTGCCAGCAGCTTGGATGGAGATAGCAATCAGCCCCAGCATTTT; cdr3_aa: CASSLDGDSNQPQHF
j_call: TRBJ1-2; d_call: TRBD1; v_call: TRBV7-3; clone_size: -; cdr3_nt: TGTGCCAGCAGCTCACGACAGGGCCAGGACTACACCTTC; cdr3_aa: CASSSRQGQDYTF
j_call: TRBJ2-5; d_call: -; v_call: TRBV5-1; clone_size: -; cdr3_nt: TGCGCCAGCAGCCCCGGGGACGGGGGCGTGGGGGAGACCCAGTACTTC; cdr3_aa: CASSPGDGGVGETQYF
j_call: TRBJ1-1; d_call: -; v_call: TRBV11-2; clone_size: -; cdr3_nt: TGTGCCAGCAGCTTAAGCAATATGAACACTGAAGCTTTCTTT; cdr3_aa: CASSLSNMNTEAFF
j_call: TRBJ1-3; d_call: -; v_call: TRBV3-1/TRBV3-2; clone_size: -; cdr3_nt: TGTGCCAGCAGCCAAATGACAGGTACTGGAAACACCATATATTTT; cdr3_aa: CASSQMTGTGNTIYF
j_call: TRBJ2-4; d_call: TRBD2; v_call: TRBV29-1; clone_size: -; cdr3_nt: TGCAGCGTTGACATCCGGGGAGGGCATGGAGCCAAAAACATTCAGTACTTC; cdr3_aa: CSVDIRGGHGAKNIQYF
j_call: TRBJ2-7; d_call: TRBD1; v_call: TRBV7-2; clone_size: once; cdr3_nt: TGTGCCAGCAGCCCCGGGACAGGGGGCTACGAGCAGTACTTC; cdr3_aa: CASSPGTGGYEQYF
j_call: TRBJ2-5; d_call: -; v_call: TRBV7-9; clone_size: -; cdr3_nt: TGTGCCAGCAGCTTACGTACGGAGGAGACCCAGTACTTC; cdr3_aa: CASSLRTEETQYF
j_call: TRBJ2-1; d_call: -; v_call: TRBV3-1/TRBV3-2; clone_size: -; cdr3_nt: TGTGCCAGCAGCCAAGATCAACAGGGTTTAGGCAATGAGCAGTTCTTC; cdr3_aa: CASSQDQQGLGNEQFF
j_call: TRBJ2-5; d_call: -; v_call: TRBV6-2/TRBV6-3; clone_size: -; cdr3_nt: TGTGCCAGCAGCCCCGGACACGGGGTCCAGTACTTC; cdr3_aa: CASSPGHGVQYF
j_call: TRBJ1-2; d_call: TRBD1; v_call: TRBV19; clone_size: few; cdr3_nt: TGTGCCAGTAGGCCGGGACAGGGAGGCGGCTACACCTTC; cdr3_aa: CASRPGQGGGYTF
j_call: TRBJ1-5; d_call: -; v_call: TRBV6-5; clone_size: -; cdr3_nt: TGTGCCAGCAGTTCCTCTGGCTGGGGGGGCAATCAGCCCCAGCATTTT; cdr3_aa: CASSSSGWGGNQPQHF
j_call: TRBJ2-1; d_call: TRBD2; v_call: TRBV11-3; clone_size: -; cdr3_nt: TGTGCCAGCAGCTTTGCGGGAGGGCCTCAAAATGAGCAGTTCTTC; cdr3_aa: CASSFAGGPQNEQFF
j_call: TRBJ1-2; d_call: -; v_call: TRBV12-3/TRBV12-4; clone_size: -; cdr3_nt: TGTGCCAGCGCCCTAGGGGCGGGGAAGGGCTACACCTTC; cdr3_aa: CASALGAGKGYTF
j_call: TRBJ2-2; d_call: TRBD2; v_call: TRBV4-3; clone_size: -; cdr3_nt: TGCGCCAGCAGCCAATCTAGCGGGGGGGCTTTCACCGGGGAGCTGTTTTTT; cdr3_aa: CASSQSSGGAFTGELFF
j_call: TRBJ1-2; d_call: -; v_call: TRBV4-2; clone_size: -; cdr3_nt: TGTGCCAGCAGCCTCTCGGGCATCTATGGCTACACCTTC; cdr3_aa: CASSLSGIYGYTF
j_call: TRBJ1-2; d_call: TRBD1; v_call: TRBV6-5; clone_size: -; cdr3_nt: TGTGCCAGCAAGACCGGACAGGGGGTATACTATGGCTACACCTTC; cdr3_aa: CASKTGQGVYYGYTF
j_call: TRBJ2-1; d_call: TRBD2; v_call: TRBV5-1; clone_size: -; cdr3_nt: TGCGCCAGCACCCGACAACTAGCGGACAATGAGCAGTTCTTC; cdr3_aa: CASTRQLADNEQFF